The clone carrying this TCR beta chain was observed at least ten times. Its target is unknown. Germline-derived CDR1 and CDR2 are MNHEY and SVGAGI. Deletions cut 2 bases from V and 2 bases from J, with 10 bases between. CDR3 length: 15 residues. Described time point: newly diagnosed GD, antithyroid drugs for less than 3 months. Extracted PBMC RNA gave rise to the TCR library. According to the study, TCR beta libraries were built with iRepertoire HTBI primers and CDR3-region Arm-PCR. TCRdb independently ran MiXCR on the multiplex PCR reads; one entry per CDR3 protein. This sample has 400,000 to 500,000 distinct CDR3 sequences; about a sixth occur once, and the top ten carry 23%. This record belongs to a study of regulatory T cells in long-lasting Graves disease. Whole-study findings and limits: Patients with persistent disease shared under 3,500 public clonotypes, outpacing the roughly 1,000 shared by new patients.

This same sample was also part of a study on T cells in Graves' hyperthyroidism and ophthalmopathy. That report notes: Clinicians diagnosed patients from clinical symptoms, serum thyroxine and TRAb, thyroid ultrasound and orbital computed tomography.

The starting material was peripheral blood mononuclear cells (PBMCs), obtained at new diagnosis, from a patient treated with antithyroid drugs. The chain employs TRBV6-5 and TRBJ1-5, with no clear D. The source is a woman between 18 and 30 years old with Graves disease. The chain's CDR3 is CASSYEWAGNQPQHF. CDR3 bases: TGTGCCAGCAGTTACGAATGGGCCGGCAATCAGCCCCAGCATTTT.